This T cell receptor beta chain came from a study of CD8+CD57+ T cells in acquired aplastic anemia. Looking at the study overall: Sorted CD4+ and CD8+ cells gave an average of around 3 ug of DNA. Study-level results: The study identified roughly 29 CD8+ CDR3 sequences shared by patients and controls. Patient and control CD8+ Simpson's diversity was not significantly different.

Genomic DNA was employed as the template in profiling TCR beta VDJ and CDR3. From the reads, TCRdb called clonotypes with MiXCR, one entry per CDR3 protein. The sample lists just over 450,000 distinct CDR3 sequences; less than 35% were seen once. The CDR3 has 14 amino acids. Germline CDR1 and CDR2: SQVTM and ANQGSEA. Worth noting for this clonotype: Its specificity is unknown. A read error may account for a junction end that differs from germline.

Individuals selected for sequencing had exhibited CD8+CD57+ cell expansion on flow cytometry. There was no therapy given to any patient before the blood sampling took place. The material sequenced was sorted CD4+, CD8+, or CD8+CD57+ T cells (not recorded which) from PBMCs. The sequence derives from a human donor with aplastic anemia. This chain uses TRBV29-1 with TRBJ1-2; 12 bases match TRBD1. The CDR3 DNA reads TGCAGCGTTGATGGGACAGGGGGCGGCTATGGCTACGCCTTC. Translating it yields CSVDGTGGGYGYAF.